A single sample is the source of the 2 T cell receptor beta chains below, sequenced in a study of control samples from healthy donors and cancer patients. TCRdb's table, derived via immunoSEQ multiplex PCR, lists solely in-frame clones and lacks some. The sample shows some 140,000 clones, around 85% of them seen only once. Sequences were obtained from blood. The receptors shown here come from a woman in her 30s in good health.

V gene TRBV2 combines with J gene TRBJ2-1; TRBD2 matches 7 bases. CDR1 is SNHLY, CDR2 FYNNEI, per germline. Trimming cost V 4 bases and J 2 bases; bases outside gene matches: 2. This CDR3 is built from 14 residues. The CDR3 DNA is TGTGCCAGCAGTGGTAGCGGGCCCTACAATGAGCAGTTCTTC. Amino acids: CASSGSGPYNEQFF.

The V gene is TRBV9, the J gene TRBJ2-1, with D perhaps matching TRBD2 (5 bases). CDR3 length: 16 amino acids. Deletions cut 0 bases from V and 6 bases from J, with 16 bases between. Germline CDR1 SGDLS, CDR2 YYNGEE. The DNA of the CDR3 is TGTGCCAGCAGCGTAGTCCCCTTGGACTTCGCCAATGAGCAGTTCTTC. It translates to CASSVVPLDFANEQFF.